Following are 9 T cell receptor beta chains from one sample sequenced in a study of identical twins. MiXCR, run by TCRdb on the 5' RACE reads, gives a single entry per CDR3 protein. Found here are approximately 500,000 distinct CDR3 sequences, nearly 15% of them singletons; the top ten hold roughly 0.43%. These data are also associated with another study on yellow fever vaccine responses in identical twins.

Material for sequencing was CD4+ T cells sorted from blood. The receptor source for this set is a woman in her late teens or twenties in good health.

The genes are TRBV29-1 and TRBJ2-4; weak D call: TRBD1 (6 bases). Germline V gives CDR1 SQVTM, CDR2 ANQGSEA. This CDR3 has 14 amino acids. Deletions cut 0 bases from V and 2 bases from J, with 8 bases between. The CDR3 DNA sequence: TGCAGCGTTGAAGATACAGGGTCCAAAAACATTCAGTACTTC. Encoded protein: CSVEDTGSKNIQYF.

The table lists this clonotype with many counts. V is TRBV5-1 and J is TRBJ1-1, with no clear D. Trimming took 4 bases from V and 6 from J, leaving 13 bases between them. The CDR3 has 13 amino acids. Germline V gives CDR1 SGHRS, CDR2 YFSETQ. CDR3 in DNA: TGCGCCAGCAGCCAAGACACGAGGGCTGAAGCTTTCTTT. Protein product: CASSQDTRAEAFF.

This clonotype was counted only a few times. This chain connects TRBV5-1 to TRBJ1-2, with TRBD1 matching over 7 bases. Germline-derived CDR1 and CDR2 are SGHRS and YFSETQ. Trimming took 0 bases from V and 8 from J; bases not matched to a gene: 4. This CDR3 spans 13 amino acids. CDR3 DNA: TGCGCCAGCAGCTTGGTGGGACAGCAAGGCTACACCTTC. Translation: CASSLVGQQGYTF.

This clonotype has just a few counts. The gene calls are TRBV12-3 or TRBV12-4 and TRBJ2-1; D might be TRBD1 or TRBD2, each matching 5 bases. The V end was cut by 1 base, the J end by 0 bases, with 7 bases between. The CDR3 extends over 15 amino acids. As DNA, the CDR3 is TGTGCCAGCAGTTTAGTGAGGGGCTCCTACAATGAGCAGTTCTTC. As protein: CASSLVRGSYNEQFF.

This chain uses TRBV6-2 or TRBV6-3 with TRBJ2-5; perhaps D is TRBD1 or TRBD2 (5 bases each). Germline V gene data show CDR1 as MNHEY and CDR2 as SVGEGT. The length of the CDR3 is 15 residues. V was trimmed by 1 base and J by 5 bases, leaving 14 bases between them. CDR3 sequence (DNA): TGTGCCAGCAGTTACTGGACATCTTCGGGGGAGACCCAGTACTTC. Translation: CASSYWTSSGETQYF.

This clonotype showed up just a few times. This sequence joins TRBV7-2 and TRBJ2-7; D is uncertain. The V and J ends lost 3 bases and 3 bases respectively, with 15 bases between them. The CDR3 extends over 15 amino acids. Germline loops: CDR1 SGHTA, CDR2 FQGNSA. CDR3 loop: CASSFLSVGNYEQYF. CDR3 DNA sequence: TGTGCCAGCAGCTTTTTGTCAGTAGGGAACTACGAGCAGTACTTC.

CDR3 in amino acids: CASKLREDFTGELFF. CDR3 nucleotide sequence: TGTGCCAGCAAATTGCGGGAGGACTTCACCGGGGAGCTGTTTTTT. V is TRBV6-1 and J is TRBJ2-2, with 8 nucleotides matching TRBD2. CDR1 and CDR2 from the germline V gene are MNHNS and SASEGT. The CDR3 sequence is 15 residues long. J was trimmed by 4 bases and V by 7 bases; bases with no gene match: 8.

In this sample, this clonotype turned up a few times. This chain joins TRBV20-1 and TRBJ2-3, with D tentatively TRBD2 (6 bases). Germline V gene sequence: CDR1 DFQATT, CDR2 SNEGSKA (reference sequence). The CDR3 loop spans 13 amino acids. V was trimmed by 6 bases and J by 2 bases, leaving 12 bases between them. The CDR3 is CSAVPGLTDTQYF. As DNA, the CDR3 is TGCAGTGCGGTACCGGGACTCACAGATACGCAGTATTTT.

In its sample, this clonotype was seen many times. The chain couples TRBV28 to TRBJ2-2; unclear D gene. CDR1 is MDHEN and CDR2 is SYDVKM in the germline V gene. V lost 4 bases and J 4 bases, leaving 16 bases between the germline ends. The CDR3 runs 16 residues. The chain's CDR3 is CASSSFPASATGELFF. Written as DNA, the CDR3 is TGTGCCAGCAGTTCGTTCCCAGCTTCAGCCACCGGGGAGCTGTTTTTT.